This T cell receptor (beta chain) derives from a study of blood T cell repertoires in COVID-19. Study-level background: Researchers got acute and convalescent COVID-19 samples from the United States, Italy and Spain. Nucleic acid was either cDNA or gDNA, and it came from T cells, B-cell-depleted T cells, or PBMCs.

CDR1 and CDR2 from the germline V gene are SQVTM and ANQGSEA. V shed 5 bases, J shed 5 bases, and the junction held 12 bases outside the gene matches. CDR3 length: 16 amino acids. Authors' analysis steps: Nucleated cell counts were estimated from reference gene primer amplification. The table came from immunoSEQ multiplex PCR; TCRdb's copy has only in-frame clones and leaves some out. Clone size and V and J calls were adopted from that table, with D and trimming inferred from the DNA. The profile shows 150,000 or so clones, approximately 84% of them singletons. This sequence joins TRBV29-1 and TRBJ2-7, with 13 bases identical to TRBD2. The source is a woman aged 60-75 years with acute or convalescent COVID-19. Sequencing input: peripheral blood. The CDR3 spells CSVIPLVGLAGNEQYF. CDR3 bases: TGCAGCGTTATTCCGCTCGTGGGACTAGCGGGAAACGAGCAGTACTTC.